A single count supports the clone carrying this TCR beta chain. Its antigen remains unknown. The sample is drawn from a study of human versus mouse CDR3 diversity and MHC coevolution. Whole-study results and caveats: Humans had the largest estimated TCR beta repertoire, 1.5 million to 2 million clonotypes.

This table comes from immunoSEQ multiplex PCR, and its TCRdb copy is limited to in-frame clones, with some not included. The sample yields fewer than 80,000 clones, about 90% seen once. The junction had 10 bases not matched to a gene; V was cut back by 3 bases and J by 8 bases. The germline V gene encodes CDR1 SGHKS and CDR2 YYEKEE (reference sequence). This CDR3 has 15 residues. The sequence was collected from a person between 30 and 69 years old in good health. The chain employs TRBV5-5 and TRBJ1-4; TRBD1 agrees at 7 bases. The specimen sequenced was naive CD4+ T cells from blood. Subset reported: CD45RO-negative CD62L-positive naive CD4 T cells. For the CDR3, the DNA is TGTGCCAGCAGCTCCTCCGACAGGGTTGAGGAAAAACTGTTTTTT. Translating gives CASSSSDRVEEKLFF.